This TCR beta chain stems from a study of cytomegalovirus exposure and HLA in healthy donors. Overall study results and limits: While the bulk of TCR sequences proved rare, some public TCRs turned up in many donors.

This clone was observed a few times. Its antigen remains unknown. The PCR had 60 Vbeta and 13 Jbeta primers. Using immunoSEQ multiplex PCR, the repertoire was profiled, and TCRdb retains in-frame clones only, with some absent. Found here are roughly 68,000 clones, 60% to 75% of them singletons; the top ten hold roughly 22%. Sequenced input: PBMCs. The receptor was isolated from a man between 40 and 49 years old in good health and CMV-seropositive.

The CDR3 loop is CAWSGQLNTEAFF. DNA of the CDR3: TGTGCCTGGAGTGGACAGCTGAACACTGAAGCTTTCTTT. The chain has TRBV30 and TRBJ1-1; possibly TRBD1 for D (5 bases). The germline V gene has CDR1 GTSNPN and CDR2 SVGIG (reference sequence). The CDR3 consists of 13 residues. Trimming stripped 1 base from V and 0 bases from J, with 6 bases between.